Described below is a single TCR beta chain sequence and its context. Its antigen is undetermined. The data were taken from a study of T-cell memory formation after mild COVID-19. Study-wide context: Largely, TCR clusters stayed within a single donor.

Points from the study as a whole: The study found contracting CD4+ clones mainly in CM and EM and contracting CD8+ clones in EMRA.

The CDR3 has 16 residues. Trimming left V 0 bases short and J 6 bases short, with 18 bases between. Germline CDR1 and CDR2: LGHNA and YSLEER. Employing constant-segment primers, 5'RACE generated TCR alpha and TCR beta cDNA libraries bearing sample barcodes and UMIs. One entry per CDR3 protein results from TCRdb running MiXCR on the 5' RACE reads. The sample has roughly 550,000 distinct CDR3 sequences; over 20% are singletons. The chain joins TRBV4-3 to TRBJ2-7; the D gene is possibly TRBD2 (7 bases). Material: PBMCs or a T cell subset sorted from them (not recorded which). This TCR was sampled from an adult woman who had mild COVID-19 (a few samples of this study predate the infection). Cell type and time point are not known. The CDR3 nucleotides read TGCGCCAGCAGCCAAGAAACAACTAGCCGGGGGGCCGAGCAGTACTTC. Amino acids: CASSQETTSRGAEQYF.